What follows are 3 T cell receptor beta chains derived from one specimen sequenced in a study of shared clonotypes between healthy human individuals. Only CD45RO-negative cells positively selected for CCR7 counted as naive CD8 cells, so terminally differentiated effector memory CD45RA+ cells were excluded. Only in-frame clones appear in the TCRdb table, and some are missing; sequencing was by immunoSEQ multiplex PCR. The table has some 2.1 million clones, about 94% seen once. Sequenced input: naive CD8+ T cells from PBMCs. Receptor source: a man aged 18 to 29 in good health. Some clones in this sample may be carry-over from other donors' samples.

This chain connects TRBV19 to TRBJ2-7; 9 bases align to TRBD1. The CDR3 sequence is 13 residues long. Looked up from germline, CDR1 is LNHDA and CDR2 is SQIVND (reference sequence). After removal of 6 bases from V and 4 bases from J, the junction contained 4 bases not matched to a gene. The CDR3 DNA follows: TGTGCCAGTAGCCCCGGGACAGGGTACGAGCAGTACTTC. Its translation: CASSPGTGYEQYF.

The rearrangement uses TRBV7-9 and TRBJ1-1, with no clear D. CDR1 SEHNR and CDR2 FQNEAQ come from the germline V gene (reference sequence). V was shortened by 7 bases and J by 11 bases, with 20 bases between the two germline ends. The CDR3 spans 13 residues. Written as DNA, the CDR3 is TGTGCCAGCACCATTAAAGTCACCGAGAGGGCTTTCTTT. Amino acids: CASTIKVTERAFF.

This clone was counted once. This chain uses TRBV4-1 with TRBJ1-5, with 11 bases matching TRBD1. This CDR3 has 15 amino acids. Looked up from germline, CDR1 is MGHRA and CDR2 is YSYEKL. V lost 4 bases and J lost 6; bases outside the gene matches: 5. Here the CDR3 DNA reads TGCGCCAGCAGCCGAGGACAGGGGGCTTTTCAGCCCCAGCATTTT. Protein sequence: CASSRGQGAFQPQHF.